The clone carrying this T cell receptor beta chain was seen many times. Antigen: not known. These data originate in a study of identical twins. Trimming took 4 bases from V and 7 from J; bases not matched to a gene: 4. The CDR3 has 14 residues. cDNA molecules carried unique molecular identifiers, and template switching added a universal primer site. MiXCR, applied by TCRdb to the 5' RACE reads, yields one record per CDR3 protein. The sample yields about 430,000 distinct CDR3 sequences, under 20% seen once. Whole-study results and caveats: For cord blood, abundant beta clonotypes had fewer insertions, unlike memory repertoires, which showed none. Compared with models, monozygotic twins showed more out-of-frame TCR alpha sharing. Sequences that were out-of-frame, alpha and twin-shared displayed an excess of low generation probability.

The J gene is TRBJ2-1, the V gene TRBV12-3 or TRBV12-4, with 10 bases lining up with TRBD1. The clonotype was recovered from a man aged 45-60 years in good health. What was sequenced was naive T cells sorted from blood. The CDR3 nucleotides read TGTGCCAGCAGTTCCGGGACAGGGGTTAATGAGCAGTTCTTC. Protein: CASSSGTGVNEQFF.